These 15 T cell receptor beta chains were all obtained from the same sample, sequenced in a study of T cells after yellow fever vaccination. TCRdb reprocessed the 5' RACE reads with MiXCR, giving one entry per CDR3 protein. Of 300,000 to 400,000 distinct CDR3 sequences in the sample, 6.2% were seen once. The source was PBMCs, collected 5 days after the yellow fever booster vaccination. These receptor sequences come from a man aged 25 to 40 who received the YFV17D yellow fever vaccine.

The V and J genes are TRBV7-2 and TRBJ2-2; 8 bases align to TRBD1. J was trimmed by 2 bases and V by 5 bases; bases with no gene match: 4. Germline assignment: CDR1 SGHTA and CDR2 FQGNSA. This CDR3 is built from 15 residues. The CDR3 region is CASSPTGGNTGELFF. For the CDR3, the DNA is TGTGCCAGCAGCCCTACAGGGGGAAACACCGGGGAGCTGTTTTTT. Variable domain in full (rest from reference TRBV7-2 and TRBJ2-2): GAGVSQSPSNKVTEKGKDVELRCDPISGHTALYWYRQSLGQGLEFLIYFQGNSAPDKSGLPSDRFSAERTGGSVSTLTIQRTQQEDSAVYLCASSPTGGNTGELFFGEGSRLTVL.

In this sample, this clonotype turned up a few times. The chain recombines TRBV6-5 with TRBJ2-5; 8 positions agree with TRBD1. The V gene end was trimmed by 7 bases and the J gene end by 5 bases; junction bases not matched to a gene: 9. The CDR3 spans 14 residues. The germline V gene encodes CDR1 MNHEY and CDR2 SVGAGI. The CDR3: CASTSGTGVETQYF. CDR3 bases: TGTGCCAGCACCTCCGGGACAGGAGTGGAGACCCAGTACTTC.

V is TRBV4-2 and J is TRBJ2-7; the match to TRBD2 covers 8 bases. The CDR3 consists of 16 residues. The V segment lost 1 base and the J segment 3 bases; nucleotides outside the gene matches: 8. Germline V gene data show CDR1 as LGHNA and CDR2 as YNFKEQ. CDR3 bases: TGTGCCAGCAGCCAAGTGGGGGTCGGGACTAGCTACGAGCAGTACTTC. Protein product: CASSQVGVGTSYEQYF.

This clonotype has just a few counts. J is TRBJ2-3 and V is TRBV12-3 or TRBV12-4, with no clear D. Trimming left V 5 bases short and J 10 bases short, with 13 bases between. This CDR3 has 12 amino acids. The CDR3 DNA follows: TGTGCCAGCAGTCCCGGGCCGGCGGCGCAGTATTTT. This encodes CASSPGPAAQYF.

V is TRBV2 and J is TRBJ2-7, with TRBD1 identical over 11 bases. V was pared by 4 bases and J by 0 bases, with 2 bases of the junction left unmatched. The germline gives CDR1 SNHLY, CDR2 FYNNEI. This CDR3 has 15 residues. CDR3 protein: CASSAGTGGSYEQYF. The CDR3 DNA is TGTGCCAGCAGTGCAGGGACAGGGGGCTCCTACGAGCAGTACTTC.

The chain has TRBV15 and TRBJ2-7; 11 bases align to TRBD1. The CDR3 covers 13 residues. Germline V gives CDR1 LNHNV, CDR2 YYDKDF (reference sequence). The trim removed 2 bases at V and 10 bases at J, leaving 4 bases unmatched. The CDR3 region is CATSRRDRGKQYF. CDR3 DNA: TGTGCCACCAGCAGAAGGGACAGGGGGAAACAGTACTTC.

The V and J genes are TRBV20-1 and TRBJ2-7; TRBD2 is a possible D gene (5 bases). Germline V CDR1 and CDR2: DFQATT, SNEGSKA (reference sequence). This CDR3 region has 11 residues. Trimming shortened V by 5 bases and J by 3 bases, and 8 bases separated the two germline ends. CDR3 nucleotides: TGCAGTGCTGGCGGGTACTACGAGCAGTACTTC. Its protein is CSAGGYYEQYF.

J is TRBJ2-7 and V is TRBV12-3 or TRBV12-4; D is possibly TRBD2 (6 bases). The CDR3 spans 13 residues. The germline V and J ends were trimmed by 8 bases and 5 bases, with 16 bases remaining between them. The DNA of the CDR3 is TGTGCCAGCTCCACGGGAGCGTCCCACGAGCAGTACTTC. Protein product: CASSTGASHEQYF.

This clonotype was counted a few times. The chain carries TRBV6-1 and TRBJ2-5; a possible D gene is TRBD2 (5 bases). The V gene's germline CDR1 is MNHNS and CDR2 SASEGT. The CDR3 has 15 amino acids. The V and J ends lost 7 bases and 3 bases respectively, with 18 bases between them. The DNA of the CDR3 is TGTGCCAGCACCAAAGGTGTAGCGACCGAAGAGACCCAGTACTTC. This codes for CASTKGVATEETQYF.

The gene calls are TRBV5-1 and TRBJ1-1; weak D call: TRBD1 (6 bases). The CDR3 loop spans 15 amino acids. Trimming removed 0 bases from V and 2 bases from J, with 11 bases in between. The germline gives CDR1 SGHRS, CDR2 YFSETQ. CDR3 DNA sequence: TGCGCCAGCAGCTTGGATCAGGGGCCCAACACTGAAGCTTTCTTT. It yields the protein CASSLDQGPNTEAFF.

This clonotype has ten or more counts. V usage is TRBV6-6 and J usage is TRBJ2-4; possible D gene TRBD1, 5 bases. CDR1 is MNHNY and CDR2 is SVGAGI in the germline V gene (reference sequence). The CDR3 has 13 residues. Trimming removed 6 bases at V and 5 bases at J, with 11 bases between. CDR3: CASSPPGQNIQYF. In DNA form, the CDR3 reads TGTGCCAGCAGCCCCCCAGGGCAAAACATTCAGTACTTC.

V is TRBV6-2 or TRBV6-3 and J is TRBJ2-1, with 9 bases that match TRBD2. The germline V gene has CDR1 MNHEY and CDR2 SVGEGT. Trimming cost V 7 bases and J 5 bases; bases outside gene matches: 3. The CDR3 spans 13 residues. CDR3 nucleotides: TGTGCCAGCATGGCGGGAGGGAACAATGAGCAGTTCTTC. It encodes CASMAGGNNEQFF.

The chain has TRBV21-1 and TRBJ1-5; the DNA was not used to check the table's D call, TRBD1. TRBV21-1 is listed as a pseudogene. CDR3 length: 17 amino acids. For the CDR3, the DNA is TGTGCCAGCAGCAAATTGATCCGGGATCCCAATAATCAGCCCCAGCATTTT. The encoded protein is CASSKLIRDPNNQPQHF.

The rearrangement uses TRBV5-1 and TRBJ2-1, with 10 bases lining up with TRBD2. The CDR3 contains 16 residues. With 6 bases clipped from V and 6 bases from J, the junction kept 12 bases outside the gene matches. The germline V gene has CDR1 SGHRS and CDR2 YFSETQ. CDR3 DNA sequence: TGCGCCAGCATGGCACTAGCGGGATCACGTCGCAATGAGCAGTTCTTC. Its protein is CASMALAGSRRNEQFF.

The chain combines TRBV27 with TRBJ2-5, with a possible D match to TRBD1 (6 bases). Between the trimmed V and J ends, which lost 5 bases and 1 base, there was a span of 14 bases. Germline-derived CDR1 and CDR2 are MNHEY and SMNVEV (reference sequence). The CDR3 has 15 amino acids. The CDR3 sequence: CASSQYRDTQETQYF. Here the CDR3 DNA reads TGTGCCAGCAGTCAATACCGGGACACCCAAGAGACCCAGTACTTC.